This T cell receptor (beta chain) was documented in a study of post-analysis software for immune sequencing data. About the study: Disease courses included relapsing-remitting, secondary progressive and progressive-relapsing multiple sclerosis. Study-wide points: Controls showed significantly higher normalized Chao1 diversity than did multiple sclerosis patients. Patients carried roughly 5 TRBV segments more frequently than controls did, and TRBV5-6, TRBV5-1 and TRBV20-1 were among them. Under F measure analysis, samples from one preparation batch co-clustered strongly.

In this sample, this clonotype turned up many times. The antigen is undetermined. V lost 2 bases and J lost 6; bases outside the gene matches: 10. Germline assignment: CDR1 ENHRY and CDR2 SYGVKD. The CDR3 is 16 amino acids. Libraries were made from TCR beta cDNA, and they carried unique molecular identifiers. A population of roughly 1 to 11 million T cells gave rise to roughly 500,000 cDNA molecules. One entry per CDR3 protein results from TCRdb running MiXCR on the PCR reads. Here the sample spans about 770,000 distinct CDR3 sequences, under 60% being singletons. The chain has TRBV10-3 and TRBJ2-7; 10 bases map to TRBD1. The receptor was derived from a girl aged 10 to 17 with multiple sclerosis. Sequenced: blood. The CDR3 is CAISERGGQGRSEQYF. Written as DNA, the CDR3 is TGTGCCATCAGTGAGCGAGGGGGACAGGGGAGATCCGAGCAGTACTTC.